This entry describes one T cell receptor (beta chain). The antigen remains undetermined. The data were obtained in a study of blood T cells in healthy people across ages. Germline V lookup: CDR1 SEHNR, CDR2 FQNEAQ (reference sequence). V was trimmed by 5 bases and J by 3 bases, leaving 13 bases between them. The CDR3 runs 15 residues. Study-wide results and limits: Underestimates were what the diversity estimates from one million T cells were considered to be. What prevented conclusive comparison of naive and antigen-experienced cells was that PBMCs were unsorted.

A sample-barcoded 5' primer and a J-beta primer mix were used in a second PCR of roughly 7 to 11 cycles. MiXCR was run by TCRdb on the 5' RACE reads, yielding one entry per CDR3 protein. The table lists over 750,000 distinct CDR3 sequences, approximately 25% of them singletons. These data were likewise used in another study, on T cells of mothers and their children.

V and J are TRBV7-9 and TRBJ2-2; TRBD1 or TRBD2 may be the D gene (5 bases each). This TCR came from a boy between 10 and 17 years old in good health. Sequenced input: blood. CDR3 nucleotides: TGTGCCAGCAGCCTGGGACCCTCGGACACCGGGGAGCTGTTTTTT. It is translated as CASSLGPSDTGELFF.